This T cell receptor (beta chain) was sequenced for a study of Ad26.COV2.S vaccination and SARS-CoV-2 variants. Study as a whole: Donor joined the COV1001 Ad26.COV2.S trial arm. Ad26.COV2.S, an intramuscular injection, was given once or twice 56 days apart.

The method was immunoSEQ multiplex PCR; TCRdb's version includes in-frame clones alone and lacks a portion of them. The sample lists just over 350,000 clones; about 85% were seen once. Regarding treatment: some 19 received Ad26.COV2.S at low or high dose, single or two shots; about five received placebo; per-sample allocation not given. Sampling took place 63 days after the first vaccine or placebo injection. The sequence came from a person between 18 and 59 years old who received the Ad26.COV2.S COVID-19 vaccine or a placebo. The sample was peripheral blood, taken in a trial of Ad26.COV2.S vaccine versus placebo.

CDR3 coding DNA: TGTGCCAGCAGCCCCCGGGACAGGGGATTCTCCTATAATTCACCCCTCCACTTT. It yields the protein CASSPRDRGFSYNSPLHF. The chain joins TRBV7-9 to TRBJ1-6, with 10 bases aligning to TRBD1. The CDR3 spans 18 residues. With V trimmed by 5 bases and J by 0 bases, 7 bases remained unmatched. Germline V lookup: CDR1 SEHNR, CDR2 FQNEAQ (reference sequence).